The 17 T cell receptor beta chains below all came from one sample that was sequenced in a study of read filtering for tumor transcriptome and immune sequencing. From 300 to 450 ng of RNA, a library with molecular barcoded alpha/delta and beta/gamma adaptors was made. Via MiXCR, TCRdb re-called the reads, giving one row per CDR3 protein. The table has about 130,000 distinct CDR3 sequences, 10% to 15% seen once. Sequencing was done on a sample of a population of CD138-negative cells sorted from bone marrow. These receptors were collected from a donor at least 40 years old with multiple myeloma.

This clonotype was seen ten or more times. The CDR3 here is CASSLFGALRETQYF. The CDR3 nucleotides read TGTGCCAGCAGCTTATTCGGGGCCTTGCGGGAGACCCAGTACTTC. This chain connects TRBV11-2 to TRBJ2-5; D may be TRBD1 or TRBD2 (5 bases each). V was pared by 2 bases and J by 5 bases, with 15 bases between. CDR1 and CDR2 (germline): SGHAT, FQNNGV. The CDR3 runs to 15 residues.

The gene calls are TRBV12-3 or TRBV12-4 and TRBJ2-3, with 11 bases matching TRBD2. J gave up 5 bases and V 5 bases, and 9 bases lay outside the gene matches. The CDR3 covers 16 residues. Here the CDR3 reads CASSIRSGGAGDTQYF. The CDR3 region has the DNA TGTGCCAGCAGTATCCGTAGCGGGGGGGCGGGAGATACGCAGTATTTT.

This clonotype has only a few counts. This chain uses TRBV5-6 with TRBJ2-5; TRBD1 matches at 7 bases. The CDR3 is 14 amino acids. J lost 5 bases, V lost 2 bases, and 6 bases had no gene match. In germline, CDR1 is SGHDT, CDR2 YYEEEE. The CDR3 DNA reads TGTGCCAGCAGCTTCGATAGGGGGCGGGAGACCCAGTACTTC. Translating gives CASSFDRGRETQYF.

This clonotype was seen ten or more times. This chain connects TRBV5-1 to TRBJ1-1; 7 nucleotides agree with TRBD1. The trim removed 1 base at V and 0 bases at J, leaving 0 bases unmatched. CDR1 is SGHRS and CDR2 is YFSETQ in the germline V gene. The CDR3 is 14 amino acids. The CDR3 is CASSLTGVNTEAFF. The CDR3 DNA sequence: TGCGCCAGCAGCTTGACAGGGGTGAACACTGAAGCTTTCTTT.

As concerns this clonotype: One base away lies a much larger clone, so this may be a sequencing read error. The J gene is TRBJ1-2, the V gene TRBV5-6; 9 positions agree with TRBD1. The germline gives CDR1 SGHDT, CDR2 YYEEEE. The CDR3 totals 14 residues. V trimming: 2 bases; J trimming: 5 bases; junction bases outside the gene matches: 4. CDR3 sequence: CASSLPGTGYGYTF. The CDR3 DNA reads as TGTGCCAGCAGCTTACCCGGGACAGGGTATGGCTACACCTTC.

This clonotype was seen only once. The CDR3 carries no conserved terminal phenylalanine or tryptophan, so it likely arises from a read error. Because the CDR3's place on the DNA is in doubt, the DNA is left out and the CDR3 is given as listed by TCRdb. This chain uses TRBV20-1 with TRBJ2-1; the DNA was not used to check the table's D call, TRBD2. CDR1 and CDR2 (germline): DFQATT, SNEGSKA (reference sequence). The CDR3 extends over 14 residues, inclusive of both ends. The CDR3 here is CSGSGAGGYNEQVS.

As to this clonotype: A much bigger clone sits one base away, suggesting this may be a read error. The rearrangement joins TRBV11-1 to TRBJ1-1; maybe TRBD1 (5 bases). CDR1 and CDR2 (germline): SGHAT, FQDESV (reference sequence). The CDR3 contains 13 residues. The DNA of the CDR3 is TGTGCCGGCAGCTTTTCCGAGGGGTCTGAAGCTTTCTTT. Translation gives CAGSFSEGSEAFF.

This clonotype was picked up many times. The chain joins TRBV3-1 to TRBJ2-1; TRBD2 aligns across 11 bases. This CDR3 comprises 14 residues. With V trimmed by 5 bases and J by 7 bases, 4 bases remained unmatched. Germline CDR1 reads LGHDT; CDR2 reads YNNKEL (reference sequence). The CDR3 DNA reads TGTGCCAGCAGCGTACGGACTAGCGGGAATGAGCAGTTCTTC. As protein: CASSVRTSGNEQFF.

This clonotype was detected ten times or more. The chain uses TRBV7-9 and TRBJ1-4, with TRBD1 matching over 9 bases. Germline trimming cut 5 bases from V and 6 bases from J; bases unmatched to any gene: 4. The CDR3 consists of 14 residues. Germline-derived CDR1 and CDR2 are SEHNR and FQNEAQ (reference sequence). The CDR3 loop reads CASSRGQGHEKLFF. For the CDR3, the DNA is TGTGCCAGCAGCCGCGGACAGGGGCATGAAAAACTGTTTTTT.

Notes on this clonotype: A read error is possible here, since a much larger clone lies one base away. Likely a read error: the CDR3 ends without its conserved phenylalanine or tryptophan. The J gene is TRBJ2-3, the V gene TRBV20-1, with D perhaps matching TRBD2 (6 bases). The CDR3 extends over 15 amino acids. Per germline, CDR1 DFQATT and CDR2 SNEGSKA (reference sequence). The V end was cut by 0 bases, the J end by 1 base, with 11 bases between. DNA of the CDR3: TGCAGTGCTAGAGATCTCGCTAGCGGCACAGATACGCAGTATCTT. It translates to CSARDLASGTDTQYL.

This clonotype was observed at least ten times. CDR3 nucleotide sequence: TGCAGCGTTGAGGGATGGGGGAACACTGAAGCTTTCTTT. It is translated as CSVEGWGNTEAFF. The V call is TRBV29-1, the J call TRBJ1-1; D is ambiguous. The CDR3 spans 13 residues. V shed 3 bases and J shed 1 base, with 9 bases lying between them. Per the germline V gene, CDR1 is SQVTM and CDR2 is ANQGSEA.

This clonotype was observed many times. The chain couples TRBV7-2 to TRBJ1-6; D is unresolved. Per germline, CDR1 SGHTA and CDR2 FQGNSA. Trimming stripped 4 bases from V and 6 bases from J, with 16 bases between. The CDR3 has 16 amino acids. The CDR3 is CASSYGLTGRNSPLHF. In DNA, the CDR3 is TGTGCCAGCAGCTACGGACTAACGGGCCGTAATTCACCCCTCCACTTT.

This clonotype appeared many times. This chain links TRBV3-1 with TRBJ2-1; the match to TRBD2 covers 9 bases. The CDR3 spans 15 residues. V lost 0 bases and J lost 4; bases outside the gene matches: 1. Germline V CDR1 and CDR2: LGHDT, YNNKEL (reference sequence). CDR3 sequence (DNA): TGTGCCAGCAGCCAAGAGGGACTAGCATACAATGAGCAGTTCTTC. Residues: CASSQEGLAYNEQFF.

The sample holds many counts of this clonotype. The rearrangement joins TRBV5-1 to TRBJ1-5; no definite D call. Trimming shortened V by 5 bases and J by 5 bases, and 11 bases separated the two germline ends. The CDR3 spans 13 residues. The germline gives CDR1 SGHRS, CDR2 YFSETQ. The CDR3 spells CASSVGNDQPQHF. In DNA, the CDR3 is TGCGCCAGCAGTGTTGGGAACGATCAGCCCCAGCATTTT.

This clonotype occurred many times. This chain uses TRBV28 with TRBJ1-5; D is unresolved. The CDR3 totals 14 residues. Germline CDR1 reads MDHEN; CDR2 reads SYDVKM. V was cut by 3 bases and J by 2 bases, with 8 bases left in between. This chain's CDR3 is CASSLRGGNQPQHF. The CDR3 region has the DNA TGTGCCAGCAGTTTGCGTGGGGGCAATCAGCCCCAGCATTTT.

This clonotype has at least ten counts. The chain combines TRBV5-1 with TRBJ1-5; TRBD1 agrees at 7 bases. Trimming cost V 4 bases and J 4 bases; bases outside gene matches: 5. Germline lookup yields CDR1 SGHRS and CDR2 YFSETQ. The CDR3 covers 14 residues. CDR3 bases: TGCGCCAGCAGCCCGGGACAGAATAATCAGCCCCAGCATTTT. Amino acids: CASSPGQNNQPQHF. The full variable domain, its missing parts supplied by reference TRBV5-1 and TRBJ1-5, is KAGVTQTPRYLIKTRGQQVTLSCSPISGHRSVSWYQQTPGQGLQFLFEYFSETQRNKGNFPGRFSGRQFSNSRSEMNVSTLELGDSALYLCASSPGQNNQPQHFGDGTRLSIL.

This clonotype was recorded a few times. This may be a read error: a much more frequent sequence differs by one nucleotide. The chain joins TRBV29-1 to TRBJ1-2, with 8 bases fitting TRBD1. V lost 4 bases and J lost 1; bases outside the gene matches: 2. The CDR3 loop spans 13 amino acids. CDR1 and CDR2 (germline): SQVTM, ANQGSEA. In DNA form, the CDR3 reads TGCAGCGTTGGGGACAGGATTAACTATGGCTACACCTTC. Translated: CSVGDRINYGYTF.